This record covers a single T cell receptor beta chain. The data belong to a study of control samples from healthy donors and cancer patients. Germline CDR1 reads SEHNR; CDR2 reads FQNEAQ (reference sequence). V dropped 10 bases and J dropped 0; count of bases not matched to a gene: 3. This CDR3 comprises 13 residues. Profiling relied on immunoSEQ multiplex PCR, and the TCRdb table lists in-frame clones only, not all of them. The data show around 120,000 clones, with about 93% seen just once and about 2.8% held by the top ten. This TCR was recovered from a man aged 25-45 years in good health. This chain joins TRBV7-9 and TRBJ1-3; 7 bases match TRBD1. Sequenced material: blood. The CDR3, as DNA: TGTGCCAACAGACAGGGCTCTGGAAACACCATATATTTT. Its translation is CANRQGSGNTIYF.